This TCR beta chain comes out of a study of T cells in Graves' hyperthyroidism and ophthalmopathy (dated by TCRdb to the late 2010s). Regarding the research as a whole: Peripheral blood samples were taken at initial diagnosis, before any treatment was given. An independent validation cohort of 18 to 20 hyperthyroidism patients and approximately 17 patients who later progressed to ophthalmopathy tested prospective prediction of ophthalmopathy. Following sampling, methimazole starting at 30 mg daily was given to hyperthyroidism patients, and high-dose intravenous methylprednisolone was given to ophthalmopathy patients. In six Graves' hyperthyroidism patients, the study also compared T-cell repertoires from thyroid tissue with T-cell repertoires from blood. TCR Vbeta CDR3 sequencing of fewer than 150 peripheral blood samples (approximately 44 ophthalmopathy, 75 to 80 hyperthyroidism and approximately 17 progressor patients) is reported in the paper. To identify TCR V-J signatures that set the groups apart, the researchers used a discovery cohort of 100 patients, made up of around 40 with Graves' ophthalmopathy and 55 to 65 with stable Graves' hyperthyroidism. The 100 discovery patients were randomly divided into training and test sets at a 7:3 ratio. Study-wide findings and limitations: Ophthalmopathy was separated from stable hyperthyroidism by a 13 V-J signature model, with approximately 90% sensitivity and approximately 81% specificity obtained in cross-validation and 80%/75% obtained in testing. In validation, progression to ophthalmopathy was predicted by the model with nearly 71% sensitivity and 72.22% specificity, a median of around 6.5 months before onset. No statistical method was used to set the sample size in advance, and investigators knew the group allocation. Most expanded thyroid clonotypes (frequency above 0.001) were also detected in blood, a finding suggesting that blood repertoires may reflect thyroid immune responses.

Ophthalmopathy patients had moderately to severely active disease, Clinical Activity Score of at least 3, NOSPECS grade of at least 4, and duration under 3 months. Any patient with an uncontrolled infection, another autoimmune disease, pregnancy or lactation was excluded. Diagnoses relied on clinical symptoms, serum thyroxine and TRAb, thyroid ultrasound and orbital computed tomography. Ficoll-Paque density gradient centrifugation was used to isolate PBMCs from 10 ml of fresh peripheral blood. Total RNA was extracted with Trizol reagent, and quality was checked on an Agilent 2100 Bioanalyzer. Points on this clonotype: Its antigen is currently not known. Base-call qualities are not available, and no considerably larger clone is one nucleotide away.

Its CDR3 holds 16 amino acids, cysteine through phenylalanine. The sequence is cut down to CDR3 DNA, 48 bases in frame from base 1. V is clipped by 4 bases and J by 2 bases, and the sequence between their germline boundaries is 13 bases long. CDR1 and CDR2 were assigned from the germline V gene as SGHRS and YFSETQ. The TCR beta CDR3 regions were amplified from RNA transcripts. The first round of RT-PCR for the TCR CDR3 was performed with the HTBI primer set and the Qiagen OneStep RT-PCR kit. The libraries were constructed in a second round of multiplex PCR and then size-selected and purified. Libraries were sequenced paired-end with 100 bp reads on an Illumina HiSeq2000. Per the original workflow: SOAPnuke was used to process the raw data, throwing out any read that contained adapters or uncalled bases, had a mean Phred below 15, or lacked an exact constant-primer or identifier match. COPE v1.2.5 was used to merge high-quality paired reads, and clonotypes were defined as unique nucleotide sequences. MiTCR v1.1 was used to align the clonotypes against IMGT TRBV, TRBD and TRBJ reference segments. The analysis included only V-J combinations with a frequency above 0.0001, which together covered about 99% of the repertoires. A TCS score was defined as the ratio between F50 (clonal expansion) and ExV (chaos), using BLOSUM62-based TCRdist between CDR3 peptides within each V-J. Welch's t-statistics and random forest reduced fewer than 550 V-J features to 10 to 15, which were used in a naive Bayes classifier (R e1071). TCRdb's own reprocessing of the public reads used fastp at Q25 and MiXCR and kept productive beta chains. Merged by CDR3 protein, the rows form single entries marked with the most common genes and DNA. The V and J calls here are based on TCRdb, not the publication. Counted in this sample were roughly 500,000 distinct CDR3 sequences; roughly 15% of them appeared once. Approximately 30% of the sample rests with the top ten.

The receptor was derived from a woman in her twenties or thirties with Graves' ophthalmopathy. The V and J segments used are TRBV5-1 and TRBJ2-6; TRBD1 is perhaps the D gene, given 6 matching bases. The sequencing input was blood. The CDR3: CASSTTGLAGANVLTF. The sequenced DNA is TGCGCCAGCAGCACTACAGGGTTGGCTGGGGCCAACGTCCTGACTTTC.